The TCR beta chain described here comes from a study of blood T cell repertoires in COVID-19. Study-level information: T cells, B-cell-depleted T cells, or PBMCs supplied cDNA or gDNA.

In the study's own analysis: Nucleated cell number was recorded as an estimate derived from reference gene primer amplification. Sequencing was performed with immunoSEQ multiplex PCR; in TCRdb, only in-frame clones are kept and a portion is missing. D and trimming were read from the DNA, whereas the V and J calls and clone size are those reported in that table. In the table there are tens of thousands of clones, 84% of which are singletons. V trimming: 0 bases; J trimming: 7 bases; junction bases outside the gene matches: 0. This CDR3 contains 15 residues. The germline V gene encodes CDR1 SGHRS and CDR2 YFSETQ.

Material: peripheral blood. This TCR derives from a woman of 80 years or more with acute or convalescent COVID-19. The chain has TRBV5-1 and TRBJ2-1, with 14 positions matching TRBD2. CDR3 bases: TGCGCCAGCAGCTTGGGACTAGCGGGAGGGAATGAGCAGTTCTTC. This codes for CASSLGLAGGNEQFF. The complete variable domain, with remaining parts taken from reference TRBV5-1 and TRBJ2-1, reads KAGVTQTPRYLIKTRGQQVTLSCSPISGHRSVSWYQQTPGQGLQFLFEYFSETQRNKGNFPGRFSGRQFSNSRSEMNVSTLELGDSALYLCASSLGLAGGNEQFFGPGTRLTVL.